This entry lists 14 T cell receptor beta chains sequenced from one sample in a study of blood T cells in healthy people across ages. The use of a sample-barcoded 5' primer and a J-beta primer mix characterized a second PCR of roughly 7 to 11 cycles. One entry per CDR3 protein, called by TCRdb with MiXCR from the 5' RACE reads. The sample carries under 750,000 distinct CDR3 sequences, about 45% recorded once. Sequenced input: blood. The receptors come from an elderly man in good health.

J is TRBJ1-5 and V is TRBV7-2; D is ambiguous. Trimming removed 8 bases at V and 4 bases at J, with 15 bases between. The germline V gene has CDR1 SGHTA and CDR2 FQGNSA. The CDR3 length is 14 residues. The CDR3: CASGLPGFNQPQHF. The CDR3 DNA sequence: TGTGCCAGCGGATTACCTGGTTTTAATCAGCCCCAGCATTTT.

The chain couples TRBV20-1 to TRBJ2-2; 7 nucleotides line up with TRBD1. Per the germline V gene, CDR1 is DFQATT and CDR2 is SNEGSKA (reference sequence). Losses at the gene ends were 2 bases for V and 0 bases for J; bases not matched to a gene: 3. The CDR3 runs 15 residues. The CDR3 DNA reads TGCAGTGCTAGAAGGGACAGTACGAACACCGGGGAGCTGTTTTTT. Its protein product is CSARRDSTNTGELFF.

V usage is TRBV12-3 or TRBV12-4 and J usage is TRBJ2-1; 10 bases match TRBD2. Trimming at V came to 7 bases and at J to 4 bases, leaving 10 bases not matched to a gene. The length of the CDR3 is 16 residues. The CDR3 sequence is CASIFGAGGPYNEQFF. In DNA form, the CDR3 reads TGTGCCAGCATCTTCGGAGCGGGAGGGCCATACAATGAGCAGTTCTTC.

The sample holds many counts of this clonotype. This rearrangement joins TRBV10-3 to TRBJ2-7; 7 bases map to TRBD1. The V gene end was trimmed by 2 bases and the J gene end by 2 bases; junction bases not matched to a gene: 6. Looked up from germline, CDR1 is ENHRY and CDR2 is SYGVKD. The CDR3 is 15 residues long. DNA for the CDR3: TGTGCCATCAGTGAGCCCGGGACAGAACCCTACGAGCAGTACTTC. This gives the protein CAISEPGTEPYEQYF.

This clonotype was counted at least ten times. This chain uses TRBV4-1 with TRBJ2-3; D gene unclear. The ends were cut back, 5 bases at V and 4 bases at J, with 7 bases in the middle. Germline assignment: CDR1 MGHRA and CDR2 YSYEKL. The CDR3 contains 12 residues. Written as DNA, the CDR3 is TGCGCCAGCAGCGCCCCGGCAGATACGCAGTATTTT. This encodes CASSAPADTQYF.

This clonotype occurred a few times. The genes are TRBV30 and TRBJ1-5; D not certain. The germline V gene has CDR1 GTSNPN and CDR2 SVGIG (reference sequence). V was shortened by 1 base and J by 4 bases, with 5 bases between the two germline ends. This CDR3 has 12 residues. The chain's CDR3 is CAWSGVNQPQHF. DNA for the CDR3: TGTGCCTGGAGTGGGGTTAATCAGCCCCAGCATTTT.

The V gene is TRBV7-9, the J gene TRBJ1-1; possibly TRBD1 for D (5 bases). CDR3 length: 15 residues. Germline assignment: CDR1 SEHNR and CDR2 FQNEAQ (reference sequence). V gave up 5 bases and J gave up 8 bases, with 21 bases separating them. CDR3 in DNA: TGTGCCAGCAGCCTGGGGGGACGAACCTACCCCGAAGCTTTCTTT. Protein: CASSLGGRTYPEAFF.

The J gene is TRBJ2-3, the V gene TRBV12-3 or TRBV12-4, with D maybe TRBD2 (6 bases). Trimming took 6 bases from V and 0 from J, leaving 22 bases between them. The CDR3 is 18 amino acids. DNA of the CDR3: TGTGCCAGCAGGACCGGGACTCAGGCCCCACAGAGCACAGATACGCAGTATTTT. This sequence encodes CASRTGTQAPQSTDTQYF.

The chain recombines TRBV7-9 with TRBJ2-7, with 7 positions matching TRBD1. Germline assignment: CDR1 SEHNR and CDR2 FQNEAQ (reference sequence). The CDR3 runs to 14 residues. Trimming cost V 5 bases and J 1 base; bases outside gene matches: 5. Written as DNA, the CDR3 is TGTGCCAGCAGCCAATTGGGACAGTCCTACGAGCAGTACTTC. Translation gives CASSQLGQSYEQYF.

The CDR3 bases are TGCGCCAGCAGCCAAGATTGGGGACAGGGCTTCTATGGCTACACCTTC. Protein sequence: CASSQDWGQGFYGYTF. The gene calls are TRBV4-3 and TRBJ1-2, with TRBD1 matching 9 bases. The CDR3 length is 16 residues. CDR1 and CDR2 (germline): LGHNA, YSLEER. V was pared by 0 bases and J by 4 bases, with 6 bases of the junction left unmatched.

This clonotype was seen a handful of times. The V and J genes are TRBV7-3 and TRBJ1-2; D is possibly TRBD1 (6 bases). Germline lookup yields CDR1 SGHTA and CDR2 FQGTGA. This CDR3 has 14 amino acids. V lost 3 bases and J lost 5, with 13 bases in between. The CDR3 is CASSFPGTQYGYTF. CDR3 DNA: TGTGCCAGCAGCTTCCCGGGGACACAATATGGCTACACCTTC.

The chain combines TRBV2 with TRBJ2-5, with D hard to call. From germline, CDR1 is SNHLY and CDR2 FYNNEI. The CDR3 has 12 amino acids. Deletions cut 4 bases from V and 3 bases from J, with 6 bases between. CDR3 DNA sequence: TGTGCCAGCAGTGGACAAGAAGAGACCCAGTACTTC. The encoded protein is CASSGQEETQYF.

This chain connects TRBV20-1 to TRBJ2-2; 8 bases map to TRBD1. J gave up 5 bases and V 5 bases, and 4 bases lay outside the gene matches. Looked up from germline, CDR1 is DFQATT and CDR2 is SNEGSKA (reference sequence). CDR3 length: 13 amino acids. The CDR3 region is CSALRTGTGELFF. DNA of the CDR3: TGCAGTGCTCTTAGGACAGGGACCGGGGAGCTGTTTTTT.

This clonotype has more than one count but fewer than ten. The chain uses TRBV10-3 and TRBJ2-3; 10 nucleotides align to TRBD1. V lost 10 bases, J lost 5 bases, and 9 bases stayed unmatched. The CDR3 covers 14 residues. The germline CDR1 and CDR2 sequences are ENHRY and SYGVKD. The CDR3 DNA reads as TGTGCCACCTCCGGGACAGGGGCTGGAGATACGCAGTATTTT. It codes for CATSGTGAGDTQYF.